The sequence of this T cell receptor (beta chain) was determined in a study of blood T cell repertoires in COVID-19. The germline V gene encodes CDR1 LNHDA and CDR2 SQIVND (reference sequence). V lost 7 bases and J lost 7; bases outside the gene matches: 16. CDR3 length: 16 residues. The assay was immunoSEQ multiplex PCR, and TCRdb's table has in-frame clones only and misses some. Here the sample spans around 270,000 clones, roughly 91% being singletons. The specimen sequenced was peripheral blood. The TCR originated in a man aged 35 to 55 with acute or convalescent COVID-19. This chain connects TRBV19 to TRBJ1-5; 7 nucleotides agree with TRBD1. The CDR3 coding sequence is TGTGCCAGTACCCCACAGGGGCAGGGCGAAGGACAGCCCCAGCATTTT. This sequence encodes CASTPQGQGEGQPQHF.